Shown below are 19 T cell receptor beta chains from a single sample sequenced in a study of Tregs in tolerant kidney transplant recipients. Sequenced by immunoSEQ multiplex PCR; TCRdb stores in-frame clones only, minus some. The sample table includes 25,000 to 35,000 clones. The sequences come from CD8+ T cells from blood, collected before the transplant. The receptors derive from a human donor who received a combined kidney and bone marrow transplant.

In the case of this clone: Read coverage stops 3 residues before the CDR3 terminus; the germline J gene supplies the remainder. V gene TRBV2 combines with J gene TRBJ2-1; 9 positions match TRBD2. Germline V gives CDR1 SNHLY, CDR2 FYNNEI. The CDR3 spans 15 residues. The J segment lost 0 bases and the V segment lost 6 bases, leaving 3 bases of the junction unmatched. CDR3 region: CASSPSGTSYNEQFF. The CDR3 bases that were read are TGTGCCAGCAGCCCTAGCGGGACCTCCTACAATGAG.

In regard to this clone: Read sequence stops 3 residues before the CDR3 end, and the germline J gene provides the missing end. The chain has TRBV6-1 and TRBJ2-7; D may be TRBD2 (5 bases). CDR1 MNHNS and CDR2 SASEGT come from the germline V gene. There are 15 residues in the CDR3. Trimming removed 2 bases at V and 0 bases at J, with 11 bases between. The covered CDR3 bases are TGTGCCAGCAGTGAACTAGCTGGGAGCTCCTACGAG. Translating it yields CASSELAGSSYE. The CDR3 in full is CASSELAGSSYEQYF.

Notes on this clone: The missing CDR3 end, 3 residues past where the read stops, is filled in from the germline J gene. This sequence joins TRBV6-2 or TRBV6-3 and TRBJ2-1; 11 nucleotides agree with TRBD2. The junction had 3 bases not matched to a gene; V was cut back by 4 bases and J by 4 bases. CDR3 size: 15 residues. The germline V gene has CDR1 MNHEY and CDR2 SVGEGT. CDR3 sequence: CASSFGLAGYNEQFF. The CDR3 DNA, read in part, is TGTGCCAGCAGTTTCGGACTAGCGGGTTACAATGAG.

On this clone itself: The read halts 3 residues ahead of the CDR3 end, with the missing end drawn from the germline J gene. The rearrangement uses TRBV7-6 and TRBJ2-1; 8 nucleotides match TRBD1. Trimming at V came to 5 bases and at J to 9 bases, leaving 9 bases not matched to a gene. There are 14 residues in the CDR3. Germline values: CDR1 SGHVS, CDR2 FNYEAQ. CDR3 sequence reads: CASSPRTGWSEQFF. Partial CDR3 DNA: TGTGCCAGCAGCCCCCGGACAGGGTGGAGTGAG. Variable domain in full (rest from reference TRBV7-6 and TRBJ2-1): GAGVSQSPRYKVTKRGQDVALRCDPISGHVSLYWYRQALGQGPEFLTYFNYEAQQDKSGLPNDRFSAERPEGSISTLTIQRTEQRDSAMYRCASSPRTGWSEQFFGPGTRLTVL.

The CDR3 loop reads CASGQWGGGDEQFF. The CDR3 bases that were read are TGTGCCAGCGGACAATGGGGGGGCGGGGATGAG. The J gene is TRBJ2-1, the V gene TRBV6-2 or TRBV6-3; a possible D gene is TRBD2 (7 bases). The sequence runs out 3 residues before the end of the CDR3; the remainder is reconstructed from the germline J gene. The germline gives CDR1 MNHEY, CDR2 SVGEGT. The CDR3 consists of 14 residues. V was shortened by 8 bases and J by 8 bases, with 19 bases between the two germline ends.

CDR3 loop: CASSPEVNSYEQYF. The covered CDR3 bases are TGTGCCAGCTCACCAGAGGTGAACTCCTACGAG. The J gene is TRBJ2-7, the V gene TRBV18; D is ambiguous. Read data end 3 residues before the CDR3 end; the end is taken from the germline J gene. CDR1 is KGHSH and CDR2 is LQKENI in the germline V gene. The CDR3 totals 14 residues. Trimming removed 2 bases from V and 0 bases from J, with 8 bases in between. Using reference TRBV18 and TRBJ2-7 for the parts outside the CDR3, the full variable domain is NAGVMQNPRHLVRRRGQEARLRCSPMKGHSHVYWYRQLPEEGLKFMVYLQKENIIDESGMPKERFSAEFPKEGPSILRIQQVVRGDSAAYFCASSPEVNSYEQYFGPGTRLTVT.

On this clone itself: The CDR3 goes on 3 residues after the read ends, and that part is filled in from the germline J gene. The chain joins TRBV5-3 to TRBJ1-5; D is ambiguous. TRBV5-3 counts as an open reading frame of uncertain function. The length of the CDR3 is 15 residues. Trimming cost V 6 bases and J 6 bases, with 19 bases left between them. The part of the CDR3 DNA that was read is TGTGCCAGAACGCGAACGGGGTTGGGATCTCAGCCC. This codes for CARTRTGLGSQP. The entire CDR3 sequence reads CARTRTGLGSQPQHF.

Points on this clone: The read ends 3 residues early relative to the CDR3; the germline J gene fills the gap. V and J are TRBV19 and TRBJ1-1, with TRBD1 matching over 7 bases. Looked up from germline, CDR1 is LNHDA and CDR2 is SQIVND (reference sequence). The length of the CDR3 is 17 residues. Trimming removed 5 bases from V and 0 bases from J; junction bases left unmatched: 12. The sequenced CDR3 bases are TGTGCCAGTAGTCCCTGGACAGGCAGGTCGGTGAACACTGAA. Translated, it gives CASSPWTGRSVNTE. The CDR3, in full, reads CASSPWTGRSVNTEAFF.

Note on this clone: Read sequence stops 3 residues before the CDR3 end, and the germline J gene provides the missing end. The chain joins TRBV7-8 to TRBJ1-4; TRBD1 agrees at 7 bases. Germline CDR1 SGHVS, CDR2 FQNEAQ. After removal of 5 bases from V and 4 bases from J, the junction contained 10 bases not matched to a gene. The CDR3 is 16 amino acids. The CDR3 loop reads CASSPGGGWGNEKLFF. Incomplete CDR3 DNA: TGTGCCAGCAGCCCAGGAGGGGGCTGGGGTAATGAAAAA.

CDR3 DNA, as far as it was read: TGTGCCAGCAGCTTAGTAGCGGGGGGGCAAGAGACC. This codes for CASSLVAGGQET. The full-length CDR3 reads as CASSLVAGGQETQYF. The chain carries TRBV7-9 and TRBJ2-5; TRBD2 matches 11 bases. The read gets to within 3 residues of the CDR3 end, and the germline J gene fills in the rest. The CDR3 totals 15 residues. CDR1 is SEHNR, CDR2 FQNEAQ, per germline (reference sequence). J gave up 2 bases and V 1 base, and 0 bases lay outside the gene matches.

Of note for this clone: The read terminates 3 residues before the CDR3 end, so the remaining end is supplied by the germline J gene. V usage is TRBV7-9 and J usage is TRBJ2-5; TRBD1 might be the D (6 bases). CDR3 size: 14 residues. The V gene lost 6 bases and the J gene lost 4 bases, with 15 bases spanning the gap. Germline V gene sequence: CDR1 SEHNR, CDR2 FQNEAQ (reference sequence). Incomplete CDR3 DNA: TGTGCCAGCAGGCCCCAGGGGCCCGGAGAGACC. Its protein product is CASRPQGPGET. The entire CDR3 reads CASRPQGPGETQYF.

On this clone: The read finishes 3 residues shy of the CDR3 end, and the germline J gene is used to complete it. The V call is TRBV7-6, the J call TRBJ2-3; 10 bases fit TRBD1. The V gene's germline CDR1 is SGHVS and CDR2 FNYEAQ. This CDR3 has 15 amino acids. The trim removed 5 bases at V and 6 bases at J, leaving 8 bases unmatched. The CDR3 loop reads CASSPGTGEGDTQYF. The part of the CDR3 DNA that was read is TGTGCCAGCAGCCCCGGGACAGGGGAGGGGGATACG.

In regard to this clone: The CDR3 is cut off 3 residues early in the read; its end comes from the germline J gene. The rearrangement links TRBV18 to TRBJ1-1; possibly TRBD1 for D (6 bases). The CDR3 contains 12 residues. Germline V gene data show CDR1 as KGHSH and CDR2 as LQKENI. The ends were cut back, 4 bases at V and 7 bases at J, with 10 bases in the middle. The sequenced part of the CDR3 DNA is TGTGCCAGCTCACTTGGACAGCTTGAA. Protein sequence: CASSLGQLE. The entire CDR3 protein is CASSLGQLEAFF.

Note on this clone: Sequencing ends 3 residues short of the CDR3 end; the germline J gene provides the rest. The chain uses TRBV19 and TRBJ2-5; D may be TRBD2 (6 bases). Germline loops: CDR1 LNHDA, CDR2 SQIVND (reference sequence). Trimming removed 5 bases at V and 4 bases at J, with 17 bases between. The CDR3 sequence is 15 residues long. The CDR3 DNA, read in part, is TGTGCCAGTAGTCGATCGGGCGGGATAATAGAGACC. It codes for CASSRSGGIIET. The CDR3 in its entirety is CASSRSGGIIETQYF.

Note on this clone: The CDR3 end lies 3 residues beyond the end of the read and is filled in from the germline J gene. The V call is TRBV10-1, the J call TRBJ2-2, with a tentative D call TRBD1 (6 bases). Germline V gene lookup returns CDR1 WNHNN and CDR2 SYGVQD (reference sequence). Trimming removed 5 bases at V and 7 bases at J, with 11 bases between. The CDR3 sequence is 13 residues long. CDR3 amino acids: CASSTTGIGELFF. The covered CDR3 bases are TGCGCCAGCAGTACCACAGGGATCGGGGAG.

Worth noting for this clone: The read ends 3 residues early relative to the CDR3; the germline J gene fills the gap. The chain carries TRBV30 and TRBJ2-1; 14 bases map to TRBD2. V shed 4 bases, J shed 9 bases, and the junction held 11 bases outside the gene matches. CDR1 and CDR2 from the germline V gene are GTSNPN and SVGIG (reference sequence). This CDR3 region has 16 residues. The covered CDR3 bases are TGTGCCTGGATTGCGGGACTAGCGGGAGATTGGAGTGAG. This sequence encodes CAWIAGLAGDWSE. The complete CDR3 reads CAWIAGLAGDWSEQFF.

A note on this clone: The sequence runs out 3 residues before the end of the CDR3; the remainder is reconstructed from the germline J gene. The rearrangement links TRBV14 to TRBJ1-2; TRBD1 is a possible D gene (6 bases). CDR1 SGHDN and CDR2 FVKESK come from the germline V gene. The CDR3 runs 15 residues. V lost 0 bases to trimming and J lost 3 bases, with 11 bases between them. The CDR3: CASSQDLQGHYGYTF. The covered CDR3 bases are TGTGCCAGCAGCCAAGATCTTCAGGGGCACTATGGC.

With regard to this clone: The DNA ends 3 residues before the CDR3 does, and the rest of the CDR3 is filled in from the germline J gene. J is TRBJ1-5 and V is TRBV2; the match to TRBD1 covers 11 bases. Germline CDR1 and CDR2: SNHLY and FYNNEI. The CDR3 runs to 15 residues. The V and J ends lost 4 bases and 1 base, in that order; junction bases with no gene match: 0. This CDR3 reads CASSGDRGSNQPQHF. The DNA read from the CDR3 is TGTGCCAGCAGTGGGGACAGGGGGAGCAATCAGCCC.

A note on this clone: Sequencing ends 3 residues short of the CDR3 end; the germline J gene provides the rest. V is TRBV19 and J is TRBJ2-2; possibly TRBD1 for D (5 bases). Germline CDR1 LNHDA, CDR2 SQIVND (reference sequence). This CDR3 spans 17 amino acids. V was trimmed by 3 bases and J by 6 bases, leaving 20 bases between them. The CDR3 DNA, read in part, is TGTGCCAGTAGTATGCTAGGGGCCGCCATTTTAGCCGGGGAG. Residues: CASSMLGAAILAGE. The entire CDR3 sequence reads CASSMLGAAILAGELFF.